This T cell receptor beta chain was retrieved from a study of blood T cells in healthy people across ages. Study overall: When template switching was applied, about one barcoded beta molecule was captured per two T cells. Study results and caveats: TCR beta diversity correlated strongly with naive T cell percentage.

The CDR3 length is 12 residues. Trimming removed 8 bases at V and 3 bases at J, with 11 bases between. This clonotype appeared many times. Its specificity is unknown. PCR was performed a second time for about 6 to 12 cycles using a sample-barcoded 5' primer and a J-beta primer mix. TCRdb independently ran MiXCR on the 5' RACE reads; one entry per CDR3 protein. The sample contains around 2 million distinct CDR3 sequences, around 42% of which appear only once. The sequenced sample consisted of blood. The chain recombines TRBV12-3 or TRBV12-4 with TRBJ2-7, with D unresolved. The sequence came from a human donor in good health. The CDR3 loop is CASSSLHYEQYF. For the CDR3, the DNA is TGTGCCAGCTCCTCTCTGCACTACGAGCAGTACTTC.